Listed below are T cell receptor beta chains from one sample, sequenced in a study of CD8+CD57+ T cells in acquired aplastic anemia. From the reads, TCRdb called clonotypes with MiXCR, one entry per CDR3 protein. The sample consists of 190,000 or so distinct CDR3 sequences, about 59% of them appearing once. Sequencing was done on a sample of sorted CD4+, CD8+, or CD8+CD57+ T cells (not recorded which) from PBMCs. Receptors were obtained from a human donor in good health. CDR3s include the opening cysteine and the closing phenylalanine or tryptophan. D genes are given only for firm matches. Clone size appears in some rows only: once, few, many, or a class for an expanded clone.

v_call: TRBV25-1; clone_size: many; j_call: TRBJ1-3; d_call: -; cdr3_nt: TGTGCCAGCAGCCAGGACACTAGCTCTGGAAACACCATATATTTT; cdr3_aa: CASSQDTSSGNTIYF
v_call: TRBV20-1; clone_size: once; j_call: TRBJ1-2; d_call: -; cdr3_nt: TGCAGTGCCCGCTGGGACACTACTAACTATGGCTACACCTTC; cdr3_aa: CSARWDTTNYGYTF
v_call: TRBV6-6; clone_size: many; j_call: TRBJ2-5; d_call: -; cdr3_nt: TGTGCCAGCACACCATTTAGGGGCGCGGAGACCCAGTACTTC; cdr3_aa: CASTPFRGAETQYF
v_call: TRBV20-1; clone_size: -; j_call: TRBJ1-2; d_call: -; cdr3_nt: TGCAGTGCTAGAGATCCTGAGGCCAACTATGGCTACACCTTC; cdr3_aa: CSARDPEANYGYTF
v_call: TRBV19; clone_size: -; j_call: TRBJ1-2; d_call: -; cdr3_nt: TGTGCCAGTAGTTTCACGGGGGCGGAAGGCTACACCTTC; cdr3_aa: CASSFTGAEGYTF
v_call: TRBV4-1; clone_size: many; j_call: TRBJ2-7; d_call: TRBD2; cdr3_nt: TGCGCCAGCAGCCAAGAGGGTAGCGGGGGCAACGAGCAGTACTTC; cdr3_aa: CASSQEGSGGNEQYF
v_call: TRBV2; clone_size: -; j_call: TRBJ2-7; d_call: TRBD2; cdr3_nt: TGTGCCAGCAGTGCTACTAGCGGGAGGGCCAATGAGCAGTACTTC; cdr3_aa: CASSATSGRANEQYF
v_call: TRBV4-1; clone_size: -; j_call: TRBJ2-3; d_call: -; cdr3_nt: TGCGCCAGCAGCCAAGATAGGTCAGGCCCAATTGGTGGTACGCAGTATTTT; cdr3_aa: CASSQDRSGPIGGTQYF
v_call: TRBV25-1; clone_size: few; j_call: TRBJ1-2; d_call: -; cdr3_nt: TGTGCCAGCAGTGATACCCTCTATGGCTACACCTTC; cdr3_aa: CASSDTLYGYTF
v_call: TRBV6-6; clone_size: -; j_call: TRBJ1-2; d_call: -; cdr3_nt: TGTGCCAGCAGTTATTCCCCACCCGGAAGTTGGGGCTACACCTTC; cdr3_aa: CASSYSPPGSWGYTF
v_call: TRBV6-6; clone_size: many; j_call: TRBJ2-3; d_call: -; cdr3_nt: TGTGCCAGCAGTTCCTTGGGGGGTGAGGCGCAGTATTTT; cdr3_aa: CASSSLGGEAQYF
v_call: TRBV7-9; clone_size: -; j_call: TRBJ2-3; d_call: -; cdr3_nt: TGTGCCAGCAGCTCCACGGGCCTCACCGGGGAGCAGTATTTT; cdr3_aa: CASSSTGLTGEQYF
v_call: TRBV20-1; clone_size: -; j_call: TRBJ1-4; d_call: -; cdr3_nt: TGCAGTGCTAGGGACTTCGAGGGTGTAAGCGAAAAACTGTTTTTT; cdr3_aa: CSARDFEGVSEKLFF
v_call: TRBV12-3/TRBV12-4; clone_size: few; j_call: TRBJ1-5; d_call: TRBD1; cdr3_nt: TGTGCCAGCAGAGGGACAGGGGACAATCAGCCCCAGCATTTT; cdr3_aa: CASRGTGDNQPQHF
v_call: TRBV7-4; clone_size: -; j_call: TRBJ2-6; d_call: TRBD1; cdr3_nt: TGTGCCAGCAGCTTTGGTTATAGTGTTGGACAGGGGATAGGGGCCAACGTCCTGACTTTC; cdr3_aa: CASSFGYSVGQGIGANVLTF